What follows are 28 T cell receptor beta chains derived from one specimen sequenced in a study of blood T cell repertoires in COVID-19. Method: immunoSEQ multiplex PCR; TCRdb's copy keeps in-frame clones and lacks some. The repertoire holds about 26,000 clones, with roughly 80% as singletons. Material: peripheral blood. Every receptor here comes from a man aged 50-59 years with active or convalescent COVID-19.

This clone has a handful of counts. CDR3 in DNA: TGTGCCTGGAATCCTTCGGGACAGGGATCCCCCGGGGAGCTGTTTTTT. Its translation is CAWNPSGQGSPGELFF. This chain links TRBV30 with TRBJ2-2; 9 bases are a match to TRBD1. Unmatched junction bases numbered 12, after V lost 4 bases and J lost 6 bases. This CDR3 is 16 amino acids long. Germline V gives CDR1 GTSNPN, CDR2 SVGIG (reference sequence).

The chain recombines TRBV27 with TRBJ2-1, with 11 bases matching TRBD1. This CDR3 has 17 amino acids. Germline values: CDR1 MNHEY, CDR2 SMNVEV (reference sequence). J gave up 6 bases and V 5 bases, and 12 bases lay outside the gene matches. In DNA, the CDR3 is TGTGCCAGCAGTCTTTGGGGTACCGGGACAGGGGGCAATGAGCAGTTCTTC. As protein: CASSLWGTGTGGNEQFF.

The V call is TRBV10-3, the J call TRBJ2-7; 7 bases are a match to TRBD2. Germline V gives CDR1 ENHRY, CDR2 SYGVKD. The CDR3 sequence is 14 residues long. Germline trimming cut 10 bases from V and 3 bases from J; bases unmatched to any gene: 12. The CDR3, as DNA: TGTGCCACCATGGGGGGGAAAACGGGCTACGAGCAGTACTTC. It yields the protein CATMGGKTGYEQYF.

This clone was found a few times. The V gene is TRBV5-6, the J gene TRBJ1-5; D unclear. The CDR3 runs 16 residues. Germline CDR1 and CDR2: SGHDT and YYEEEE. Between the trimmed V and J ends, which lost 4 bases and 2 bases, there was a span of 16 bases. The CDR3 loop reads CASSQLMLGGNQPQHF. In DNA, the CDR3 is TGTGCCAGCAGCCAGTTGATGCTAGGTGGCAATCAGCCCCAGCATTTT.

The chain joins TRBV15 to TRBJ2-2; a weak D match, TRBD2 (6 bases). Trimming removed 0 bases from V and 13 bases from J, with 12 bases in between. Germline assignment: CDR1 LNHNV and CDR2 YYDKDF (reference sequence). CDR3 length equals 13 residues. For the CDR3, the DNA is TGTGCCACCAGCAGAGAAGTGACGGGAGTGCTGTTTTTT. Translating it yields CATSREVTGVLFF.

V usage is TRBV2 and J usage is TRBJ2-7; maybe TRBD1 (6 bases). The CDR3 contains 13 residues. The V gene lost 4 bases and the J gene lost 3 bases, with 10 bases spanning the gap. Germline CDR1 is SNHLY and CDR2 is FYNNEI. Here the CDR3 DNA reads TGTGCCAGCAGTGCGAGACAGGTCTACGAGCAGTACTTC. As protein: CASSARQVYEQYF.

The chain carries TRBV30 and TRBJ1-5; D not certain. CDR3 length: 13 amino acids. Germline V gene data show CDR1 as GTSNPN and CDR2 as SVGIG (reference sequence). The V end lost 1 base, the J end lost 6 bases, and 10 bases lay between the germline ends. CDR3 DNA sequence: TGTGCCTGGAGTGGGGAGGTCAGTCAGCCCCAGCATTTT. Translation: CAWSGEVSQPQHF.

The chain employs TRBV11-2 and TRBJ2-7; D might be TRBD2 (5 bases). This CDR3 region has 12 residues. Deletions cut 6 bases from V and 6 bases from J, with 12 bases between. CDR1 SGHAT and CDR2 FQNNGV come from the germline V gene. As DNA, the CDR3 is TGTGCCAGCAGACCTTTGGCGGGCGAGCAGTACTTC. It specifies CASRPLAGEQYF. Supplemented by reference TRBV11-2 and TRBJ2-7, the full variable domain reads EAGVAQSPRYKIIEKRQSVAFWCNPISGHATLYWYQQILGQGPKLLIQFQNNGVVDDSQLPKDRFSAERLKGVDSTLKIQPAKLEDSAVYLCASRPLAGEQYFGPGTRLTVT.

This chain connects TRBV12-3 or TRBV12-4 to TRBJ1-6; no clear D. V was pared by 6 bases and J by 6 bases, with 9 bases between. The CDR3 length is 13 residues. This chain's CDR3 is CASSRQSNSPLHF. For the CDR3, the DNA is TGTGCCAGCAGCCGACAATCTAATTCACCCCTCCACTTT.

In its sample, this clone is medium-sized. The chain's CDR3 is CASAADIHYEQYF. In nucleotides, the CDR3 is TGTGCCAGCGCGGCGGATATCCACTACGAGCAGTACTTC. V is TRBV9 and J is TRBJ2-7; no definite D call. The CDR3 extends over 13 amino acids. From germline, CDR1 is SGDLS and CDR2 YYNGEE. The germline V and J ends were trimmed by 7 bases and 3 bases, with 14 bases remaining between them. Complete variable domain (other parts from reference TRBV9 and TRBJ2-7): DSGVTQTPKHLITATGQRVTLRCSPRSGDLSVYWYQQSLDQGLQFLIQYYNGEERAKGNILERFSAQQFPDLHSELNLSSLELGDSALYFCASAADIHYEQYFGPGTRLTVT.

CDR3 sequence reads: CTSSPDSFYGYTF. The CDR3 DNA sequence: TGCACCAGCAGCCCCGACAGCTTCTATGGCTACACCTTC. The chain has TRBV1 and TRBJ1-2; no check of the table's D call, TRBD1, against the DNA was made. TRBV1 is shown as a pseudogene. The CDR3 extends over 13 amino acids.

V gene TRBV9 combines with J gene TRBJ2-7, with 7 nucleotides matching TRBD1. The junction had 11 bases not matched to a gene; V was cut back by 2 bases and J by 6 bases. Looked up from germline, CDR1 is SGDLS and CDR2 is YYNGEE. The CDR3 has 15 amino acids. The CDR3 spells CASSVGTAILGEQYF. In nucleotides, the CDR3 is TGTGCCAGCAGCGTCGGGACAGCTATCCTAGGCGAGCAGTACTTC.

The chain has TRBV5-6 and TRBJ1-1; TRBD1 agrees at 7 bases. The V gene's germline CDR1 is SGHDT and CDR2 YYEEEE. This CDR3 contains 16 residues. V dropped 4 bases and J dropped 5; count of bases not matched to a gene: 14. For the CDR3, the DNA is TGTGCCAGCAGCCCAACCGAACAGGGGCTTAGGACTGAAGCTTTCTTT. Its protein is CASSPTEQGLRTEAFF.

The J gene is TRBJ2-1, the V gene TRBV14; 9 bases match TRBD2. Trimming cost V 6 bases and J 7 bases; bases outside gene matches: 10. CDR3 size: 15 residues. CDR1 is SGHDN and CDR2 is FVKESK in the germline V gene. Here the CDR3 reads CASRKAGGSRNEQFF. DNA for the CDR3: TGTGCCAGCAGAAAAGCGGGGGGATCTAGAAATGAGCAGTTCTTC.

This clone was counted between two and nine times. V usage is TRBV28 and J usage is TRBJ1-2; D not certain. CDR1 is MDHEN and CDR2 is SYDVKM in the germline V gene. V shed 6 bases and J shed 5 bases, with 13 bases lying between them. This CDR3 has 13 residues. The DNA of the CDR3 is TGTGCCAGCAGACCCCCTAGGAGGTATGGCTACACCTTC. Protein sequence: CASRPPRRYGYTF.

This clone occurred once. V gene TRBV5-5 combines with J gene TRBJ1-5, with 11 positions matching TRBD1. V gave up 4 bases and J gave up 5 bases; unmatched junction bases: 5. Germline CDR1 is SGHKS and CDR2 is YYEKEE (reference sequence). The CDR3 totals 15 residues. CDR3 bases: TGTGCCAGCAGCCGGACAGGGGGCATTGATCAGCCCCAGCATTTT. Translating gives CASSRTGGIDQPQHF.

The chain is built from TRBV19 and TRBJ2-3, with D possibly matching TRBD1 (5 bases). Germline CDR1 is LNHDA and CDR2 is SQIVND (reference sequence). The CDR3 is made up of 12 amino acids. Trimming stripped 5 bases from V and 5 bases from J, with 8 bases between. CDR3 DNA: TGTGCCAGTAGTCCTAGGGGAGATACGCAGTATTTT. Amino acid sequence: CASSPRGDTQYF.

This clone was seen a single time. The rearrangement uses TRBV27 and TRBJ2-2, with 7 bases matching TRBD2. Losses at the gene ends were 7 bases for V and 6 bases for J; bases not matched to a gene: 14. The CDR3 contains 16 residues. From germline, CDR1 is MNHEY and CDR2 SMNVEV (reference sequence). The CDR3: CASKIARGRVAGELFF. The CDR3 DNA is TGTGCCAGCAAAATAGCTCGCGGGAGAGTCGCCGGGGAGCTGTTTTTT.

DNA for the CDR3: TGTGCCAGCAGCAGCGGACTAGCGGGTATTGGCTACGAGCAGTACTTC. Its translation is CASSSGLAGIGYEQYF. This chain links TRBV11-2 with TRBJ2-7; TRBD2 matches at 11 bases. Germline V lookup: CDR1 SGHAT, CDR2 FQNNGV. Trimming took 5 bases from V and 3 from J; bases not matched to a gene: 9. This CDR3 is built from 16 residues.

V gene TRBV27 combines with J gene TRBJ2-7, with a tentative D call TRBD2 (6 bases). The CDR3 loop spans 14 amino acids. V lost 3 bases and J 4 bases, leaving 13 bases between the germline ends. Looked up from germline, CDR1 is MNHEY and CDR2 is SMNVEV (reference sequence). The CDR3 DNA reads TGTGCCAGCAGTTTTGAGGGGAGGCCTTACGAGCAGTACTTC. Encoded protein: CASSFEGRPYEQYF.

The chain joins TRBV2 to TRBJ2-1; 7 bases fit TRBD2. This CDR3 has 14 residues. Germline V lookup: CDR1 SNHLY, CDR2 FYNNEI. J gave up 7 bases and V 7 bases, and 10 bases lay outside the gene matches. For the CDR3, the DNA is TGTGCCAGCATATTCAGCGGGAAGGGGAATGAGCAGTTCTTC. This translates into CASIFSGKGNEQFF.

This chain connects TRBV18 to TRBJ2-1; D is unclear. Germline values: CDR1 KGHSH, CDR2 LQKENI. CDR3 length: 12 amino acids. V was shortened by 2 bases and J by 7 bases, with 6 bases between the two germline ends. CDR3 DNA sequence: TGTGCCAGCTCACCAGCGTGGAATGAGCAGTTCTTC. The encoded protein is CASSPAWNEQFF.

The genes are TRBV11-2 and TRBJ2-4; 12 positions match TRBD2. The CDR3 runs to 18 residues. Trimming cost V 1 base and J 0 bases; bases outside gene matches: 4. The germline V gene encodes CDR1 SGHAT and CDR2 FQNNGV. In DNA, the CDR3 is TGTGCCAGCAGCTTAGTGGCTAGCGGGGGGGTAGCCAAAAACATTCAGTACTTC. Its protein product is CASSLVASGGVAKNIQYF. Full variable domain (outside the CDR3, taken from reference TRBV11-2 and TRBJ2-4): EAGVAQSPRYKIIEKRQSVAFWCNPISGHATLYWYQQILGQGPKLLIQFQNNGVVDDSQLPKDRFSAERLKGVDSTLKIQPAKLEDSAVYLCASSLVASGGVAKNIQYFGAGTRLSVL.

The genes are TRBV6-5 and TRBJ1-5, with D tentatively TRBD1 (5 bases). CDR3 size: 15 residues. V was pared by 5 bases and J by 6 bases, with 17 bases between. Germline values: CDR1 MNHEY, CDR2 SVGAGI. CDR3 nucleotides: TGTGCCAGCAGTCCCTCGGGAGGGGCCGGTCAGCCCCAGCATTTT. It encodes CASSPSGGAGQPQHF.

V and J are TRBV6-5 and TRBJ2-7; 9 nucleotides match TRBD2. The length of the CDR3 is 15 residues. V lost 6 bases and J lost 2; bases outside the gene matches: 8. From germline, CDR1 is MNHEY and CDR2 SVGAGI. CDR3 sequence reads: CASRLLAGQTYEQYF. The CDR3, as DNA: TGTGCCAGCAGGCTACTAGCGGGCCAAACCTACGAGCAGTACTTC.

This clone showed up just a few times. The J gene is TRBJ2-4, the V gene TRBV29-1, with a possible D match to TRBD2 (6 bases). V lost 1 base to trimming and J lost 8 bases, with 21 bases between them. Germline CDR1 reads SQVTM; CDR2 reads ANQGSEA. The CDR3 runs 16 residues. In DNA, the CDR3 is TGCAGCGTTGAAGTGGGATGGCAGGAATGGAGGGACATTCAGTACTTC. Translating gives CSVEVGWQEWRDIQYF.

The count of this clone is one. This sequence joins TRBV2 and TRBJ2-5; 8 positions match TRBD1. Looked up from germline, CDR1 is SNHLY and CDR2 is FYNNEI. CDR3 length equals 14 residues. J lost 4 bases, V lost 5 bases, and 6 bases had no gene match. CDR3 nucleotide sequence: TGTGCCAGCAGTAGGACAGGGACCTCAGAGACCCAGTACTTC. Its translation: CASSRTGTSETQYF.

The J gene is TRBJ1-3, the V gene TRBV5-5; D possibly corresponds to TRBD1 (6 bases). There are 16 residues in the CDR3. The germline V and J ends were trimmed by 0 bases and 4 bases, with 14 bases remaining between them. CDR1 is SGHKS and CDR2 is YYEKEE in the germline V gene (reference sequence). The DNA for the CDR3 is TGTGCCAGCAGCTTGGCCGGGGGGGCTAGCGGAAACACCATATATTTT. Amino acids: CASSLAGGASGNTIYF.